A single T cell receptor beta chain is shown here with its context. The target antigen is unknown. Primers included in the PCR were 60 Vbeta and 13 Jbeta primers. Clones were read by immunoSEQ multiplex PCR, and TCRdb kept only the in-frame ones, dropping some. The sample records 150,000 to 200,000 clones, around four fifths being singletons. Germline V gives CDR1 SGHAT, CDR2 FQNNGV. The CDR3 loop spans 14 amino acids. V was trimmed by 2 bases and J by 5 bases, leaving 11 bases between them. This specimen belongs to a study of cytomegalovirus exposure and HLA in healthy donors. Study-level results: Researchers reported in a later analysis that a missense DCLRE1C variant was tied to TCR beta V- and J-gene trimming. Exclusion as indistinguishable affected some V segments, including TRBV6-2 and TRBV6-3. 16,951 TCR beta sequences were associated with HLA alleles at 0.05 false discovery rate in a later analysis. In a later analysis, compared with equally common non-associated chains, HLA-associated beta chains were more expanded.

Sequencing input: PBMCs. This chain uses TRBV11-2 with TRBJ2-3, with D tentatively TRBD2 (6 bases). The source is a female donor in good health and CMV-seronegative. CDR3 in amino acids: CASSLRDWGDTQYF. As DNA, the CDR3 is TGTGCCAGCAGCTTAAGGGACTGGGGAGATACGCAGTATTTT.